A selection of T cell receptor beta chains follows, all from one sample in a study of blood T cell repertoires in COVID-19. TCRdb's copy holds only in-frame clones and misses some; the assay was immunoSEQ multiplex PCR. The table records 210,000 or so clones, over 80% of them present only once. Sequenced sample: peripheral blood. These receptors came from a man aged 30 to 45 with COVID-19, enrolled during active disease. Each CDR3 is given with its conserved first and last residue. Each record gives: CDR3 protein, V gene, J gene.

CDR3 protein: CASSTGLAGGLATGELFF
V gene: TRBV19
J gene: TRBJ2-2

CDR3 protein: CSASVPGEINIQYF
V gene: TRBV20-1
J gene: TRBJ2-4

CDR3 protein: CSASGPGGDEQFF
V gene: TRBV20-1
J gene: TRBJ2-1

CDR3 protein: CASSEFDRGRGQPQHF
V gene: TRBV6-1
J gene: TRBJ1-5

CDR3 protein: CAISGTSGLAKNIQYF
V gene: TRBV10-3
J gene: TRBJ2-4

CDR3 protein: CASSVASWPNTEAFF
V gene: TRBV9
J gene: TRBJ1-1

CDR3 protein: CASRTGSYEQYF
V gene: TRBV12-3/TRBV12-4
J gene: TRBJ2-7

CDR3 protein: CASSPRQGASPLHF
V gene: TRBV5-1
J gene: TRBJ1-6

CDR3 protein: CASSLRIRRDRGFYEQYF
V gene: TRBV5-1
J gene: TRBJ2-7

CDR3 protein: CASSLTAGVNTGELFF
V gene: TRBV5-1
J gene: TRBJ2-2

CDR3 protein: CASSFSLNYGYTF
V gene: TRBV5-1
J gene: TRBJ1-2

CDR3 protein: CASSQGLGQPQHF
V gene: TRBV4-2
J gene: TRBJ1-5

CDR3 protein: CASSYGQGQSSYNSPLHF
V gene: TRBV9
J gene: TRBJ1-6

CDR3 protein: CASSLGLAVGQETQYF
V gene: TRBV5-4
J gene: TRBJ2-5

CDR3 protein: CASSLSQGSNNEQFF
V gene: TRBV27
J gene: TRBJ2-1

CDR3 protein: CASSSFGQGLSYNEQFF
V gene: TRBV9
J gene: TRBJ2-1

CDR3 protein: CASRRDRGGSYEQYF
V gene: TRBV6-5
J gene: TRBJ2-7

CDR3 protein: CASSVGDRTYTEAFF
V gene: TRBV9
J gene: TRBJ1-1

CDR3 protein: CASSFGQGPSYGYTF
V gene: TRBV18
J gene: TRBJ1-2

CDR3 protein: CASSPTTRADEQYF
V gene: TRBV18
J gene: TRBJ2-7

CDR3 protein: CASSHYETGLTAFCTF
V gene: TRBV4-1
J gene: TRBJ1-2

CDR3 protein: CASSLEFIWRGGLITEAFF
V gene: TRBV5-4
J gene: TRBJ1-1

CDR3 protein: CASSIYGTGELFF
V gene: TRBV19
J gene: TRBJ2-2

CDR3 protein: CASSEYKSGRGYTEAFF
V gene: TRBV25-1
J gene: TRBJ1-1

CDR3 protein: CASSPWGGGSFEKLFF
V gene: TRBV6-6
J gene: TRBJ1-4

CDR3 protein: CAWGLAGALLFNEQFF
V gene: TRBV30
J gene: TRBJ2-1